Given below is one T cell receptor (beta chain) in context. Its antigen is still unknown. Per-base qualities were not stored, and no clone one base away is much larger. CD8 naive samples consisted of CD45RO-negative cells that were positively selected for CCR7, yielding a CD45RA+CCR7+ population without TemRA cells. Healthy HIV-negative adults with no recently reported acute infections or vaccinations were included as donors. Every donor was a Caucasian adult residing in Nashville, Tennessee, USA. Blood was obtained by leukapheresis, after which PBMCs were separated by Ficoll-Histopaque density gradient centrifugation and cryopreserved in liquid nitrogen vapor phase. Purity and quantity of every magnetically sorted T cell population were checked by analytical flow cytometry. Genomic DNA was isolated from each sorted fraction and quantified by UV absorbance on a Nanodrop 2000c. These data belong to a study of shared clonotypes between healthy human individuals (dated by TCRdb to about 2020). With regard to the full study: The cohort included three men and a couple of women between 18 and 49 years of age. Per donor, three plates each were used for CD4 naive and CD4 memory, two for CD8 naive, and one for CD8 memory. Blood TCR repertoires of about 5 healthy adults were deeply sequenced to estimate repertoire size and the extent of clonotype sharing between individuals. To increase sequencing depth and limit assay-specific biases, TCR repertoire library preparation and sequencing were carried out by different laboratories using diverse techniques. Between about 0.8 and 9.5 billion PBMCs per donor were obtained by leukapheresis.

Sequences SGHRS (CDR1) and YFSETQ (CDR2) are obtained from the germline V gene. The V and J ends are trimmed by 4 bases and 3 bases, leaving 23 bases between them. Reading from cysteine to phenylalanine, the CDR3 counts 17 amino acids. This entry keeps only the CDR3 DNA: 51 bases, framed from base 1. What the study reported, not specific to this receptor: Compared with non-shared clonotypes, clonotypes shared by all four sorted-subset donors had higher generation probabilities. About 5% of naive CD4, around 3.6% of naive CD8, roughly 2.4% of memory CD4, and around 0.42% of memory CD8 clonotypes were shared across a few donors. Only blood was sampled, and tissue TCR repertoires likely differ from those in blood. Pairwise subsampling led to the expectation that sequencing depth would affect the degree of clonotype sharing among donors. Naive subsets generally had larger estimated clonotype richness than memory subsets did. Because the study included only a small number of donors, the genetic and exposure-history diversity represented was limited. Incomplete sequencing was indicated by rarefaction of sorted-subset datasets, despite the large sequencing depth.

Using the deep immunoSEQ assay, TCR CDR3 regions were amplified from genomic DNA by multiplex PCR. Extracted genomic DNA from each cell subset was spread evenly across all wells of several immunoSEQ 96-well plates, with each plate serving as a replicate. Each replicate PCR for sorted subsets received around 200 ng genomic DNA, equal to tens of thousands of T cell genomes. Purified libraries were quantified with a Qubit 3.0 fluorometer, sized on a Bioanalyzer 2100, and re-quantified with the KAPA Library Quantification kit. Every immunoSEQ 96-well plate was sequenced on a separate single-read 150-cycle Illumina NextSeq 550 flow cell. Per the authors' processing: The immunoSEQ output contained only junctional sequences without quality scores, so filtering could not match that applied to full-length reads. To assign V/J genes and CDR3, sequences were annotated using PyIR, a Python wrapper for IgBLAST v1.9, with IMGT germline references. Any read was removed if the V/J assignment was weak (E-value above 1e-6), the CDR3 was missing, or the read contained stop codons, out-of-frame junctions, or ambiguous translated residues. V3J clonotypes were defined as sequences sharing an identical inferred V gene, J gene, and CDR3 amino acid sequence. The percentage overlap between two repertoires was calculated by dividing the number of shared unique clonotypes by the size of the smaller repertoire. Repertoire richness was assessed with RTK rarefaction, the Chao1 estimator, and Recon v2.1 estimates of unobserved clonotypes. OLGA was used to compute generation probabilities for all TCRbeta clonotypes that the gDNA method yielded from a handful of donors. Held by TCRdb, this immuneACCESS table contains in-frame sequences only and omits some clones. Under half of the omission traces to an unresolved V gene where checked; the cause of the rest is unknown. D and trimming come from the DNA, and the V and J calls and clone size come from that table. The sample table holds about 580,000 clones, of which about 98% were seen once. 0.3% of the sample comes from the top ten.

Sequencing was carried out using naive CD8+ T cells sorted from blood. The cell subset or site tag for this specimen amounts to: CD45RA+CCR7+. This receptor was taken from a man aged 25-40 years in good health. This chain is built from TRBV5-1 and TRBJ2-7; the D gene is perhaps TRBD1, from 6 matching bases. This receptor carries the CDR3 CASSGDHRDNPNYEQYF. The bases read TGCGCCAGCAGCGGGGACCACCGGGACAACCCGAACTACGAGCAGTACTTC.